One T cell receptor beta chain is described in this entry. This entry comes from a study of blood T cell repertoires in COVID-19. Study overall: The samples span acute and convalescent COVID-19 from the United States, Italy and Spain. Sample material is recorded as cDNA or gDNA derived from T cells, B-cell-depleted T cells, or PBMCs.

The CDR3 totals 14 residues. Germline loops: CDR1 LNHNV, CDR2 YYDKDF (reference sequence). The V gene lost 10 bases and the J gene lost 4 bases, with 19 bases spanning the gap. Assay: immunoSEQ multiplex PCR; the TCRdb copy retains only in-frame clones and omits some. The repertoire consists of 100,000 to 120,000 clones, with about 88% occurring once and the leading ten covering about 3%. This receptor was identified in a woman aged 45-60 years with acute or convalescent COVID-19. This chain connects TRBV15 to TRBJ1-2; a weak D match, TRBD1 (5 bases). Material for sequencing was peripheral blood. In DNA form, the CDR3 reads TGTGCCAGCAGGGCTGGGGGGGGTAGCTATGGCTACACCTTC. This encodes CASRAGGGSYGYTF.